Listed below are T cell receptor beta chains from one sample, sequenced in a study of Ad26.COV2.S vaccination and SARS-CoV-2 variants. Generated by immunoSEQ multiplex PCR, the TCRdb table keeps only in-frame clones and is missing some. The data contain under 400,000 clones, over 75% of them singletons. The source was peripheral blood, collected in a trial of Ad26.COV2.S vaccine versus placebo. All receptors derive from a person aged 18 to 65 who received the Ad26.COV2.S COVID-19 vaccine or a placebo. Both conserved end residues are part of each CDR3.

>TRBV11-2|TRBJ2-1
CASSPGGAGALHNEQFF
>TRBV24-1|TRBJ2-1
CATSDGDRVNEQFF
>TRBV2|TRBJ2-5
CASSDGRGETQYF
>TRBV4-2|TRBJ2-2
CASSQDSYGGGRNTGELFF
>TRBV5-4|TRBJ1-3
CASSRGGNSGNTIYF
>TRBV25-1|TRBJ1-3
CASSPGLDSGNTIYF
>TRBV7-8|TRBJ2-7
CASSHRGDSGTYEQYF
>TRBV30|TRBJ1-2
CAWSVGHGYTF
>TRBV9|TRBJ2-6
CASSAPGANVLTF
>TRBV5-6|TRBJ1-2
CASSLVAASGYGYTF
>TRBV6-5|TRBJ1-1
CASSNRRPNTEAFF